This T cell receptor (beta chain) was obtained from a study of T cell responses to AZD1222 COVID-19 vaccine. Losses at the gene ends were 6 bases for V and 8 bases for J; bases not matched to a gene: 5. CDR1 and CDR2 from the germline V gene are SGHDN and FVKESK. This CDR3 region has 13 residues. Repertoires were generated with immunoSEQ multiplex PCR, while TCRdb's copy carries only in-frame clones and drops some. The sample has roughly 150,000 clones; 85% to 95% are singletons. This receptor was identified in an adult who received the AZD1222 COVID-19 vaccine. The V call is TRBV14, the J call TRBJ2-1; 9 bases align to TRBD2. The sequences come from peripheral blood, collected 28 days after the second AZD1222 dose. The CDR3 coding sequence is TGTGCCAGCAGTCTAGCGGGATTCGATGAGCAGTTCTTC. Translating gives CASSLAGFDEQFF. The full variable domain, completed using reference TRBV14 and TRBJ2-1, is EAGVTQFPSHSVIEKGQTVTLRCDPISGHDNLYWYRRVMGKEIKFLLHFVKESKQDESGMPNNRFLAERTGGTYSTLKVQPAELEDSGVYFCASSLAGFDEQFFGPGTRLTVL.